This passage covers 21 T cell receptor beta chains from one sample sequenced in a study of T cells in Graves' hyperthyroidism and ophthalmopathy. Template material for amplifying TCR beta CDR3 regions consisted of RNA transcripts. HTBI primers were used for first-round RT-PCR of the TCR CDR3. TCRdb used MiXCR to reprocess the multiplex PCR reads, holding one entry per CDR3 protein. The table records around 350,000 distinct CDR3 sequences, 19% of them present only once. The specimen was blood. The receptors shown here come from a woman younger than 35 with Graves' hyperthyroidism.

CDR3 bases: TGTGCCAGTAGTTGGGGACAGGGTTGGGACGGGACGAACACTGAAGCTTTCTTT. Translating it yields CASSWGQGWDGTNTEAFF. The rearrangement joins TRBV19 to TRBJ1-1; 9 positions agree with TRBD1. The CDR3 contains 18 residues. The germline V gene has CDR1 LNHDA and CDR2 SQIVND (reference sequence). With V trimmed by 5 bases and J by 1 base, 14 bases remained unmatched. Full variable domain (rest looked up from reference TRBV19 and TRBJ1-1): DGGITQSPKYLFRKEGQNVTLSCEQNLNHDAMYWYRQDPGQGLRLIYYSQIVNDFQKGDIAEGYSVSREKKESFPLTVTSAQKNPTAFYLCASSWGQGWDGTNTEAFFGQGTRLTVV.

There are many counts of this clonotype. The chain carries TRBV6-1 and TRBJ1-5, with D possibly being TRBD1 (6 bases). This CDR3 has 16 amino acids. From germline, CDR1 is MNHNS and CDR2 SASEGT. The germline V and J ends were trimmed by 5 bases and 3 bases, with 17 bases remaining between them. As DNA, the CDR3 is TGTGCCAGCAGTCGGGCGGGGGCCCGGTACAATCAGCCCCAGCATTTT. Its translation is CASSRAGARYNQPQHF.

This clonotype was detected ten times or more. The rearrangement uses TRBV5-5 and TRBJ1-2; 8 nucleotides line up with TRBD1. The CDR3 is 16 residues long. Germline V gene data show CDR1 as SGHKS and CDR2 as YYEKEE (reference sequence). V was clipped by 3 bases and J by 2 bases; unmatched bases: 9. This chain's CDR3 is CASSSGPQGANYGYTF. Written as DNA, the CDR3 is TGTGCCAGCAGCTCGGGACCTCAGGGGGCGAACTATGGCTACACCTTC.

This clonotype was picked up many times. The rearrangement links TRBV10-3 to TRBJ1-6; D unresolved. The V end was cut by 6 bases, the J end by 7 bases, with 7 bases between. Germline CDR1 is ENHRY and CDR2 is SYGVKD. The CDR3 is 12 residues long. In DNA, the CDR3 is TGTGCCATCAGCCAGGAAAATTCACCCCTCCACTTT. Amino acid sequence: CAISQENSPLHF.

Ten or more counts support this clonotype. The chain combines TRBV6-1 with TRBJ1-1; D is perhaps TRBD1 (5 bases). Germline CDR1 is MNHNS and CDR2 is SASEGT. The germline V and J ends were trimmed by 6 bases and 4 bases, with 15 bases remaining between them. The CDR3 has 14 amino acids. CDR3 DNA sequence: TGTGCCAGCAGGGAGGACGGAGGGGCCACTGAAGCTTTCTTT. This sequence encodes CASREDGGATEAFF.

The table lists this clonotype with many counts. The J gene is TRBJ2-7, the V gene TRBV6-1; D ambiguous. Trimming took off 6 bases at V and 4 bases at J, with 7 bases between the two ends. Germline lookup yields CDR1 MNHNS and CDR2 SASEGT. The CDR3 sequence is 11 residues long. The CDR3: CASRWAYEQYF. The CDR3 nucleotides read TGTGCCAGCAGATGGGCGTACGAGCAGTACTTC.

This clonotype was seen a handful of times. This chain connects TRBV6-1 to TRBJ1-5; no firm D call. Per the germline V gene, CDR1 is MNHNS and CDR2 is SASEGT. V was clipped by 6 bases and J by 4 bases, with 13 bases between them. The CDR3 is made up of 14 amino acids. CDR3 bases: TGTGCCAGCAGGGTTACCGACGGGAATCAGCCCCAGCATTTT. Protein product: CASRVTDGNQPQHF.

There are many counts of this clonotype. V and J are TRBV15 and TRBJ1-5, with a tentative D call TRBD1 (6 bases). This CDR3 has 17 amino acids. In germline, CDR1 is LNHNV, CDR2 YYDKDF (reference sequence). V lost 0 bases and J 8 bases, leaving 20 bases between the germline ends. DNA for the CDR3: TGTGCCACCAGCAGAGATTTTCCTCGGACGGCAGGGGAGCCCCAGCATTTT. Translated: CATSRDFPRTAGEPQHF. Together with reference TRBV15 and TRBJ1-5, the CDR3 gives the full variable domain: DAMVIQNPRYQVTQFGKPVTLSCSQTLNHNVMYWYQQKSSQAPKLLFHYYDKDFNNEADTPDNFQSRRPNTSFCFLDIRSPGLGDTAMYLCATSRDFPRTAGEPQHFGDGTRLSIL.

This clonotype was recorded at least ten times. The V and J genes are TRBV28 and TRBJ2-3; 10 bases map to TRBD1. CDR1 MDHEN and CDR2 SYDVKM come from the germline V gene. The CDR3 extends over 15 amino acids. J lost 6 bases, V lost 3 bases, and 6 bases had no gene match. The CDR3: CASSLPGQGRDTQYF. DNA of the CDR3: TGTGCCAGCAGTTTGCCGGGACAGGGGAGGGATACGCAGTATTTT.

As concerns this clonotype: With a much larger clone just one base away, this may be a read error. The conserved final phenylalanine or tryptophan is absent from the CDR3, which likely points to a read error. The V gene is TRBV20-1, the J gene TRBJ1-3, with D possibly being TRBD1 (6 bases). Germline V gene lookup returns CDR1 DFQATT and CDR2 SNEGSKA (reference sequence). Trimming removed 6 bases from V and 1 base from J, with 10 bases in between. This CDR3 contains 13 residues. CDR3 residues: CSAWDNSGNTIYL. The CDR3 nucleotides read TGCAGTGCGTGGGACAATTCTGGAAACACCATATATTTG.

The genes are TRBV15 and TRBJ1-1; D perhaps matches TRBD1 (5 bases). This CDR3 has 16 amino acids. Germline V gene data show CDR1 as LNHNV and CDR2 as YYDKDF (reference sequence). Trimming shortened V by 0 bases and J by 4 bases, and 15 bases separated the two germline ends. Here the CDR3 DNA reads TGTGCCACCAGCAGAGATCGGGGGATCCGGGCCACTGAAGCTTTCTTT. As protein: CATSRDRGIRATEAFF.

This clonotype has a count of ten or more. The chain is built from TRBV6-4 and TRBJ2-2; 7 bases line up with TRBD2. The CDR3 has 17 residues. The germline CDR1 and CDR2 sequences are MRHNA and SNTAGT. The V segment lost 6 bases and the J segment 3 bases; nucleotides outside the gene matches: 13. CDR3 sequence reads: CASRPLGWGGDTGELFF. CDR3 sequence (DNA): TGTGCCAGCAGACCTTTAGGGTGGGGAGGGGACACCGGGGAGCTGTTTTTT.

This rearrangement joins TRBV11-2 to TRBJ1-2; the D gene is possibly TRBD1 (6 bases). Germline loops: CDR1 SGHAT, CDR2 FQNNGV. The V end lost 6 bases, the J end lost 5 bases, and 16 bases lay between the germline ends. The CDR3 sequence is 14 residues long. The CDR3 region is CASSPPGGGYGYTF. CDR3 nucleotide sequence: TGTGCCAGCAGTCCACCAGGAGGGGGGTATGGCTACACCTTC.

Ten or more counts support this clonotype. V gene TRBV5-1 combines with J gene TRBJ1-1, with D possibly TRBD1 on 6 matching bases. Germline-derived CDR1 and CDR2 are SGHRS and YFSETQ. The CDR3 totals 14 residues. Trimming shortened V by 4 bases and J by 4 bases, and 14 bases separated the two germline ends. Here the CDR3 reads CASSLDGGPTEAFF. CDR3 coding DNA: TGCGCCAGCAGCCTGGACGGGGGGCCCACTGAAGCTTTCTTT.

The table lists this clonotype with many counts. The rearrangement uses TRBV28 and TRBJ1-1; 8 positions agree with TRBD1. Germline V gene data show CDR1 as MDHEN and CDR2 as SYDVKM. The V gene end was trimmed by 6 bases and the J gene end by 1 base; junction bases not matched to a gene: 7. This CDR3 spans 15 amino acids. This chain's CDR3 is CASSLRGQGNTEAFF. The CDR3 DNA follows: TGTGCCAGCAGCCTCAGGGGGCAGGGGAACACTGAAGCTTTCTTT.

This clonotype was seen many times. The V and J genes are TRBV28 and TRBJ2-7; 9 bases map to TRBD2. The germline gives CDR1 MDHEN, CDR2 SYDVKM. V shed 5 bases, J shed 2 bases, and the junction held 4 bases outside the gene matches. This CDR3 has 14 residues. For the CDR3, the DNA is TGTGCCAGCAGTATAGCGGGGGAGGCCTACGAGCAGTACTTC. Translated, it gives CASSIAGEAYEQYF.

The J gene is TRBJ1-1, the V gene TRBV9; D gene ambiguous. This CDR3 is 15 amino acids long. V was pared by 5 bases and J by 1 base, with 15 bases between. Germline assignment: CDR1 SGDLS and CDR2 YYNGEE. CDR3 in DNA: TGTGCCAGCAGACTGGGTCGGAGCGGGAACACTGAAGCTTTCTTT. Protein sequence: CASRLGRSGNTEAFF.

This clonotype was seen at least ten times. The chain employs TRBV10-2 and TRBJ2-7, with TRBD1 as a possible D gene (5 bases). The length of the CDR3 is 13 residues. The V gene lost 2 bases and the J gene lost 2 bases, with 7 bases spanning the gap. The germline V gene has CDR1 WSHSY and CDR2 SAAADI. CDR3 nucleotides: TGCGCCAGCAGTGAGACAGGCCCCTACGAGCAGTACTTC. Translation: CASSETGPYEQYF.

This clonotype was counted a few times. The rearrangement joins TRBV2 to TRBJ2-2; 11 positions match TRBD1. The trim removed 8 bases at V and 3 bases at J, leaving 5 bases unmatched. The germline V gene has CDR1 SNHLY and CDR2 FYNNEI. The CDR3 is 15 residues long. CDR3 in amino acids: CASVWTGGYTGELFF. The DNA of the CDR3 is TGTGCCAGCGTGTGGACAGGGGGCTACACCGGGGAGCTGTTTTTT.

This clonotype was seen ten or more times. This chain joins TRBV7-9 and TRBJ1-2; tentatively, D is TRBD1 (6 bases). The V end lost 5 bases, the J end lost 5 bases, and 15 bases lay between the germline ends. The CDR3 has 14 amino acids. From germline, CDR1 is SEHNR and CDR2 FQNEAQ (reference sequence). CDR3 amino acids: CASSQDRRGYGYTF. DNA of the CDR3: TGTGCCAGCAGCCAGGACAGAAGAGGATATGGCTACACCTTC. The variable domain in full, completed from reference TRBV7-9 and TRBJ1-2, reads DTGVSQNPRHKITKRGQNVTFRCDPISEHNRLYWYRQTLGQGPEFLTYFQNEAQLEKSRLLSDRFSAERPKGSFSTLEIQRTEQGDSAMYLCASSQDRRGYGYTFGSGTRLTVV.

This clonotype has a count of ten or more. The chain recombines TRBV6-2 or TRBV6-3 with TRBJ1-1; 7 positions match TRBD1. The V gene's germline CDR1 is MNHEY and CDR2 SVGEGT. J gave up 6 bases and V 6 bases, and 13 bases lay outside the gene matches. This CDR3 comprises 15 residues. CDR3 bases: TGTGCCAGCAGCCAGGGGGGGGGTCAAGGCGCTGAAGCTTTCTTT. Its protein is CASSQGGGQGAEAFF.